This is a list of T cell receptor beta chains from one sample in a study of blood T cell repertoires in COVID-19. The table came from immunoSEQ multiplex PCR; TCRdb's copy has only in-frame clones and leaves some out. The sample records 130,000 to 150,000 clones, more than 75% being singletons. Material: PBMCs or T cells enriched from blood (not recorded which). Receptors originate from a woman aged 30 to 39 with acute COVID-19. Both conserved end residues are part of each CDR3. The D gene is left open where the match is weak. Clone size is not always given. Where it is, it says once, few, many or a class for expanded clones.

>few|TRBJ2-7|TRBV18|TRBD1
CASSPLQGEPYEQYF
TGTGCCAGCTCACCTCTACAGGGGGAGCCCTACGAGCAGTACTTC
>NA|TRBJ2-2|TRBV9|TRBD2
CASSPRTSPNTGELFF
TGTGCCAGCAGCCCGAGGACTAGCCCGAACACCGGGGAGCTGTTTTTT
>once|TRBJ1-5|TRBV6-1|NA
CASSEALMRAYSNQPQHF
TGTGCCAGCAGTGAAGCGCTCATGAGGGCATATAGCAATCAGCCCCAGCATTTT
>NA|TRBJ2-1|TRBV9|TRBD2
CASSSRLAGFNEQFF
TGTGCCAGCAGCTCACGACTAGCGGGATTCAATGAGCAGTTCTTC
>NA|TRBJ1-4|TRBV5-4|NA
CASSSTGPTGEKLFF
TGTGCCAGCAGCTCCACGGGTCCCACAGGGGAAAAACTGTTTTTT
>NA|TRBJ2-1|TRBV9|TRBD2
CASSDPRLAGGLIGYNEQFF
TGTGCCAGCAGCGACCCCCGACTAGCGGGAGGGCTCATTGGATACAATGAGCAGTTCTTC
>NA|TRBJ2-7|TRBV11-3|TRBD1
CASSPSGTGDSYEQYF
TGTGCCAGCAGCCCTAGTGGGACAGGGGACTCCTACGAGCAGTACTTC
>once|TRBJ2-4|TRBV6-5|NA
CASSYSTGAIQYF
TGTGCCAGCAGTTACTCGACAGGAGCCATTCAGTACTTC
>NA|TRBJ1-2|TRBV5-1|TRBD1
CASSLDRGNYGYTF
TGCGCCAGCAGCTTGGACAGGGGTAACTATGGCTACACCTTC
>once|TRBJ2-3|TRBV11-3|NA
CASSLTLEADLTDTQYF
TGTGCCAGCAGCTTAACTTTGGAGGCCGACCTCACAGATACGCAGTATTTT
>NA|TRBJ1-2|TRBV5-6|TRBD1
CASSLTGGYYGYTF
TGTGCCAGCAGCTTAACAGGGGGCTACTATGGCTACACCTTC
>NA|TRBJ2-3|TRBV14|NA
CASSQDTGFTDTQYF
TGTGCCAGCAGCCAAGATACAGGGTTCACAGATACGCAGTATTTT
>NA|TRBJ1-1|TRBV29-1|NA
CSVMTAKNTEAFF
TGCAGCGTGATGACAGCGAAGAACACTGAAGCTTTCTTT
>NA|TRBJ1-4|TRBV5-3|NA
CARSLWKENEKLFF
TGTGCCAGAAGCTTGTGGAAGGAGAATGAAAAACTGTTTTTT
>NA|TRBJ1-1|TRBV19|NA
CASSIGLMNTEAFF
TGTGCCAGTAGTATTGGCCTGATGAACACTGAAGCTTTCTTT
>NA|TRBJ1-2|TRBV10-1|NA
CAMHPPGSNYGYTF
TGCGCCATGCACCCCCCCGGTTCTAACTATGGCTACACCTTC
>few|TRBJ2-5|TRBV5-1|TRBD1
CASSSVGTGQETQYF
TGCGCCAGCAGCTCCGTAGGGACAGGGCAAGAGACCCAGTACTTC
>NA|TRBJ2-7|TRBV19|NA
CASSTRSREQYF
TGTGCCAGTAGTACCCGGTCCCGGGAGCAGTACTTC
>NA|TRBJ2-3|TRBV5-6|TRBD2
CASSPRDPAGVAGNTQYF
TGTGCCAGCAGCCCCAGAGACCCAGCGGGAGTTGCAGGAAATACGCAGTATTTT
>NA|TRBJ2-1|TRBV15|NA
CATSRILRPGSTYNEQFF
TGTGCCACCAGCAGAATCCTTCGGCCGGGTTCAACCTACAATGAGCAGTTCTTC
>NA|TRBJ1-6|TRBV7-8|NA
CASSPTLGGPSNSPLHF
TGTGCCAGCAGCCCTACCCTCGGGGGACCGTCAAATTCACCCCTCCACTTT